This T cell receptor (beta chain) was sequenced for a study of T cells in Graves' hyperthyroidism and ophthalmopathy. Ten or more counts support this clonotype. As yet, its antigen is unknown. Germline V gene lookup returns CDR1 KGHSH and CDR2 LQKENI. Between the trimmed V and J ends, which lost 3 bases and 1 base, there was a span of 12 bases. The CDR3 totals 15 residues. Study-wide findings and caveats: Most thyroid clonotypes expanded above 0.001 were also detected in blood.

Amplification yielded TCR beta CDR3 regions, with RNA transcripts as the source. TCR CDR3 regions were first amplified by RT-PCR with HTBI primers. Via MiXCR, TCRdb re-called the multiplex PCR reads, giving one row per CDR3 protein. Of 350,000 to 450,000 distinct CDR3 sequences listed, around 15% are singletons. The receptor was derived from a man aged 45-60 years with Graves' ophthalmopathy. The chain combines TRBV18 with TRBJ1-1; D gene unclear. The specimen sequenced was blood. CDR3 residues: CASSPPGFANTEAFF. CDR3 nucleotides: TGTGCCAGCTCACCCCCAGGATTTGCGAACACTGAAGCTTTCTTT.